This T cell receptor (beta chain) originates from a study of technical replicates of blood from several donors. Produced via immunoSEQ multiplex PCR; TCRdb's table is partial and in-frame only. The sample records 65,000 to 85,000 clones, 95% to 98% being singletons. Germline loops: CDR1 PRHDT, CDR2 FYEKMQ (reference sequence). The CDR3 sequence is 15 residues long. V trimming: 4 bases; J trimming: 3 bases; junction bases outside the gene matches: 3. This chain connects TRBV13 to TRBJ2-7, with TRBD2 matching over 13 bases. This clonotype originated in a human donor in good health. The sample comprised T cells isolated from PBMCs. As DNA, the CDR3 is TGTGCCAGCAGCTCCCGGACTAGCGGGAGCTACGAGCAGTACTTC. It yields the protein CASSSRTSGSYEQYF.